Listed here are 18 T cell receptor beta chains from one sample, sequenced in a study of T cells in Graves' hyperthyroidism and ophthalmopathy. RNA transcripts were the template for amplifying TCR beta CDR3 regions. First-round RT-PCR of the TCR CDR3 relied on the HTBI primer set. From the multiplex PCR reads, TCRdb called clonotypes with MiXCR, one entry per CDR3 protein. This table holds 500,000 to 600,000 distinct CDR3 sequences, just over 45% found once. Material: peripheral blood or thyroid tissue (not recorded which). The receptor set was obtained from an adult woman with Graves' disease, either hyperthyroidism or ophthalmopathy (not recorded which).

This rearrangement joins TRBV5-1 to TRBJ2-2, with D maybe TRBD1 (5 bases). CDR1 is SGHRS and CDR2 is YFSETQ in the germline V gene. The CDR3 is made up of 11 amino acids. The V and J ends lost 0 bases and 13 bases respectively, with 7 bases between them. CDR3 nucleotide sequence: TGCGCCAGCAGCTTGGGGCAGGGGCTGTTTTTT. Its protein product is CASSLGQGLFF.

V is TRBV9 and J is TRBJ1-2, with 7 nucleotides matching TRBD1. Germline CDR1 is SGDLS and CDR2 is YYNGEE. There are 14 residues in the CDR3. V shed 5 bases and J 8 bases; nucleotides not matched to a gene: 12. CDR3 coding DNA: TGTGCCAGCAGTTTAGGGACAGATAAAAGAGGCTACACCTTC. It codes for CASSLGTDKRGYTF.

V gene TRBV20-1 combines with J gene TRBJ2-5, with 11 nucleotides matching TRBD1. Trimming removed 6 bases from V and 4 bases from J; junction bases left unmatched: 4. The germline V gene encodes CDR1 DFQATT and CDR2 SNEGSKA (reference sequence). This CDR3 has 13 residues. This CDR3 reads CSAGQGALETQYF. Here the CDR3 DNA reads TGCAGTGCCGGACAGGGGGCTTTAGAGACCCAGTACTTC.

The chain uses TRBV24-1 and TRBJ2-7; a possible D gene is TRBD2 (5 bases). The assigned J gene may be wrong: the sequence end matches TRBJ2-1 better. From germline, CDR1 is KGHDR and CDR2 SFDVKD. CDR3 length: 14 residues. DNA for the CDR3: TGTGCCACCAGTGATTTTTCTAGCATCAATGAGCAGTTCTTC. The encoded protein is CATSDFSSINEQFF.

The gene calls are TRBV5-1 and TRBJ1-5, with a possible D match to TRBD1 (5 bases). The CDR3 extends over 16 amino acids. Trimming took 0 bases from V and 5 from J, leaving 15 bases between them. From germline, CDR1 is SGHRS and CDR2 YFSETQ. CDR3 coding DNA: TGCGCCAGCAGCTTGGTTCCGGCAGGGAGGGATCAGCCCCAGCATTTT. It codes for CASSLVPAGRDQPQHF.

This clonotype was observed at least ten times. V is TRBV7-2 and J is TRBJ1-2, with D tentatively TRBD1 (5 bases). The V end was cut by 4 bases, the J end by 7 bases, with 19 bases between. Germline CDR1 reads SGHTA; CDR2 reads FQGNSA. This CDR3 is built from 15 residues. In nucleotides, the CDR3 is TGTGCCAGCAGCTCCCGAGGGCCCTGGGGCGTTGGCTACACCTTC. Translated: CASSSRGPWGVGYTF. The entire variable domain, with the rest obtained from reference TRBV7-2 and TRBJ1-2, is as follows: GAGVSQSPSNKVTEKGKDVELRCDPISGHTALYWYRQSLGQGLEFLIYFQGNSAPDKSGLPSDRFSAERTGGSVSTLTIQRTQQEDSAVYLCASSSRGPWGVGYTFGSGTRLTVV.

This clonotype was seen only a few times. The chain recombines TRBV9 with TRBJ2-5; no definite D call. From germline, CDR1 is SGDLS and CDR2 YYNGEE. V dropped 4 bases and J dropped 1 base, with 14 bases sitting between them. The CDR3 covers 15 residues. CDR3 sequence (DNA): TGTGCCAGCAGCCCGCGGCCGGATAGCCAAGAGACCCAGTACTTC. As protein: CASSPRPDSQETQYF. The entire variable domain, with the rest obtained from reference TRBV9 and TRBJ2-5, is as follows: DSGVTQTPKHLITATGQRVTLRCSPRSGDLSVYWYQQSLDQGLQFLIQYYNGEERAKGNILERFSAQQFPDLHSELNLSSLELGDSALYFCASSPRPDSQETQYFGPGTRLLVL.

This clonotype occurred many times. The V gene is TRBV24-1, the J gene TRBJ1-5; D is uncertain. V dropped 8 bases and J dropped 5 bases, with 12 bases sitting between them. Germline-derived CDR1 and CDR2 are KGHDR and SFDVKD. The CDR3 runs 13 residues. The DNA for the CDR3 is TGTGCCACCAAGGGCAGCGTGTATCAGCCCCAGCATTTT. Amino acids: CATKGSVYQPQHF.

The gene calls are TRBV9 and TRBJ2-2, with D hard to call. The CDR3 has 15 residues. The germline CDR1 and CDR2 sequences are SGDLS and YYNGEE. V dropped 2 bases and J dropped 0 bases, with 8 bases sitting between them. CDR3 amino acids: CASSVSRTNTGELFF. The DNA for the CDR3 is TGTGCCAGCAGCGTGTCCAGAACGAACACCGGGGAGCTGTTTTTT. The full variable domain, rest sourced from reference TRBV9 and TRBJ2-2, is DSGVTQTPKHLITATGQRVTLRCSPRSGDLSVYWYQQSLDQGLQFLIQYYNGEERAKGNILERFSAQQFPDLHSELNLSSLELGDSALYFCASSVSRTNTGELFFGEGSRLTVL.

V gene TRBV7-2 combines with J gene TRBJ1-2; D possibly corresponds to TRBD1 (6 bases). With 8 bases removed from V and 7 bases from J, the gap between germline ends came to 26 bases. The CDR3 runs 16 residues. Germline V gene sequence: CDR1 SGHTA, CDR2 FQGNSA. The DNA of the CDR3 is TGTGCCAGCGATAACACGCACGGCGGGGGGGCCGGTGGCTACACCTTC. Protein sequence: CASDNTHGGGAGGYTF.

A remark on this clonotype: A much larger clonotype is one base distant, so this may be a read error. This sequence joins TRBV6-5 and TRBJ1-5; D unresolved. The CDR3 totals 16 residues. From germline, CDR1 is MNHEY and CDR2 SVGAGI. Trimming cost V 6 bases and J 1 base, with 16 bases left between them. CDR3 DNA sequence: TGTGCCAGCAGGTACCGGGGAGTAGGAAGCAATCAGCCCCAGCATTTT. Translating gives CASRYRGVGSNQPQHF.

In this sample, this clonotype turned up many times. The DNA of the CDR3 is TGCGCCAGCAGCCAAGATAGGGGCAGATTCTACGAGCAGTACTTC. Protein product: CASSQDRGRFYEQYF. The rearrangement joins TRBV4-1 to TRBJ2-7; tentatively, D is TRBD1 (5 bases). The germline CDR1 and CDR2 sequences are MGHRA and YSYEKL. V dropped 0 bases and J dropped 3 bases, with 12 bases sitting between them. This CDR3 is 15 amino acids long.

V is TRBV19 and J is TRBJ2-7; a weak D match, TRBD2 (7 bases). With 8 bases removed from V and 0 bases from J, the gap between germline ends came to 11 bases. Germline V gene data show CDR1 as LNHDA and CDR2 as SQIVND (reference sequence). The CDR3 extends over 13 amino acids. The CDR3 reads CASQGTNSYEQYF. In DNA, the CDR3 is TGTGCCAGTCAGGGGACTAACTCCTACGAGCAGTACTTC.

Worth noting for this clonotype: At one of its ends the junction is not consistent with the germline gene, which may arise from a read error. The genes are TRBV11-1 and TRBJ1-1; the D is unclear. The CDR3 is made up of 12 amino acids. CDR1 and CDR2 (germline): SGHAT, FQDESV (reference sequence). CDR3 sequence reads: CASSLAPGRWGF. CDR3 nucleotides: TGTGCCAGCAGCTTAGCGCCTGGGCGTTGGGGCTTT.

This clonotype was observed many times. The CDR3 sequence is CATRTGEETQYF. The CDR3 region has the DNA TGTGCCACGAGGACAGGGGAAGAGACCCAGTACTTC. The chain carries TRBV7-9 and TRBJ2-5; 9 nucleotides line up with TRBD1. J gave up 3 bases and V 10 bases, and 3 bases lay outside the gene matches. CDR3 length equals 12 residues. Looked up from germline, CDR1 is SEHNR and CDR2 is FQNEAQ (reference sequence).

V usage is TRBV6-5 and J usage is TRBJ2-7, with 7 bases lining up with TRBD2. The CDR3 runs to 16 residues. V lost 2 bases, J lost 2 bases, and 9 bases stayed unmatched. Germline V gene lookup returns CDR1 MNHEY and CDR2 SVGAGI. This CDR3 is CASSYVGGTPTYEQYF. The CDR3 region has the DNA TGTGCCAGCAGTTACGTGGGGGGGACTCCAACCTACGAGCAGTACTTC.

This clonotype was seen ten or more times. This chain's CDR3 is CASSFGQYYNSPLHF. In DNA, the CDR3 is TGTGCCAGCAGCTTTGGGCAGTACTATAATTCACCCCTCCACTTT. The chain employs TRBV7-9 and TRBJ1-6; D gene uncertain. V lost 3 bases to trimming and J lost 3 bases, with 9 bases between them. Germline V CDR1 and CDR2: SEHNR, FQNEAQ (reference sequence). The CDR3 has 15 residues.

There are many counts of this clonotype. The V call is TRBV4-1, the J call TRBJ1-3; D gene ambiguous. The CDR3 spans 15 residues. V lost 3 bases to trimming and J lost 0 bases, with 9 bases between them. Per germline, CDR1 MGHRA and CDR2 YSYEKL. The CDR3 loop is CASSHRPLSGNTIYF. CDR3 DNA: TGCGCCAGCAGCCACCGCCCTCTCTCTGGAAACACCATATATTTT.